One and the same sample provided the 15 T cell receptor beta chains below, sequenced in a study of T cell responses to AZD1222 COVID-19 vaccine. Generated by immunoSEQ multiplex PCR, the TCRdb table keeps only in-frame clones and is missing some. The repertoire holds 150,000 to 200,000 clones, with under 95% as singletons. This specimen consisted of peripheral blood, obtained 28 days after the second AZD1222 dose. These TCRs come from an adult who received the AZD1222 COVID-19 vaccine.

The chain couples TRBV11-2 to TRBJ2-1; 7 bases line up with TRBD2. V trimming: 2 bases; J trimming: 8 bases; junction bases outside the gene matches: 12. The CDR3 is 16 residues long. From germline, CDR1 is SGHAT and CDR2 FQNNGV. CDR3 residues: CASSLLGREGFDEQFF. The DNA for the CDR3 is TGTGCCAGCAGCTTATTGGGGAGGGAGGGATTCGATGAGCAGTTCTTC.

This clone was picked up one time. The chain has TRBV6-5 and TRBJ1-5; unclear D gene. Germline V gene data show CDR1 as MNHEY and CDR2 as SVGAGI. Trimming left V 10 bases short and J 0 bases short, with 16 bases between. The CDR3 has 15 amino acids. The CDR3 region has the DNA TGTGCCATTCGACCGGATGGATATAGCAATCAGCCCCAGCATTTT. It encodes CAIRPDGYSNQPQHF.

The V and J genes are TRBV30 and TRBJ1-2; 7 positions agree with TRBD1. CDR1 is GTSNPN, CDR2 SVGIG, per germline (reference sequence). This CDR3 region has 15 residues. Unmatched junction bases numbered 8, after V lost 0 bases and J lost 4 bases. The CDR3 sequence: CAWSVGGGDSYGYTF. The DNA of the CDR3 is TGTGCCTGGAGTGTAGGCGGTGGGGACAGCTATGGCTACACCTTC.

The chain links TRBV6-2 or TRBV6-3 to TRBJ1-4, with TRBD1 identical over 9 bases. CDR3 length: 13 residues. V lost 6 bases and J lost 6; bases outside the gene matches: 2. Per the germline V gene, CDR1 is MNHEY and CDR2 is SVGEGT. CDR3 nucleotide sequence: TGTGCCAGCAGCACAGGGGGCGATGAAAAACTGTTTTTT. It encodes CASSTGGDEKLFF.

The chain recombines TRBV30 with TRBJ2-2, with 8 bases identical to TRBD1. V was clipped by 3 bases and J by 1 base; unmatched bases: 1. The CDR3 length is 14 residues. Germline CDR1 GTSNPN, CDR2 SVGIG (reference sequence). The CDR3 region has the DNA TGTGCCTGGAGAGGACAGGGGAACACCGGGGAGCTGTTTTTT. Its translation: CAWRGQGNTGELFF.

This chain uses TRBV7-8 with TRBJ1-2; D uncertain. This CDR3 is built from 12 residues. Trimming removed 5 bases from V and 8 bases from J, with 12 bases in between. CDR1 is SGHVS, CDR2 FQNEAQ, per germline. CDR3 DNA: TGTGCCAGCAGCCCCACGGCGAGAGGCTACACCTTC. It specifies CASSPTARGYTF.

The V and J genes are TRBV7-9 and TRBJ2-3; TRBD1 agrees at 11 bases. The CDR3 length is 14 residues. CDR1 SEHNR and CDR2 FQNEAQ come from the germline V gene (reference sequence). V lost 3 bases to trimming and J lost 5 bases; unmatched junction nucleotides: 1. The DNA for the CDR3 is TGTGCCAGCAGCTTTGGGACAGGGGGAGATACGCAGTATTTT. Translating it yields CASSFGTGGDTQYF.

The chain recombines TRBV29-1 with TRBJ1-5; 7 bases line up with TRBD1. With V trimmed by 6 bases and J by 0 bases, 20 bases remained unmatched. The CDR3 covers 19 residues. Germline CDR1 reads SQVTM; CDR2 reads ANQGSEA. CDR3 protein: CSVGRYRTGFRNSNQPQHF. The DNA for the CDR3 is TGCAGCGTGGGGCGGTATAGGACAGGTTTCCGAAATAGCAATCAGCCCCAGCATTTT.

This chain links TRBV5-1 with TRBJ1-3; a possible D gene is TRBD1 (5 bases). V was clipped by 1 base and J by 0 bases, with 14 bases between them. Germline-derived CDR1 and CDR2 are SGHRS and YFSETQ. The length of the CDR3 is 17 residues. CDR3 sequence reads: CASSLTTALNSGNTIYF. CDR3 in DNA: TGCGCCAGCAGCTTGACGACAGCACTTAACTCTGGAAACACCATATATTTT.

The J gene is TRBJ2-1, the V gene TRBV27; 7 bases line up with TRBD2. V shed 8 bases, J shed 5 bases, and the junction held 9 bases outside the gene matches. The CDR3 loop spans 14 amino acids. Germline-derived CDR1 and CDR2 are MNHEY and SMNVEV (reference sequence). CDR3 sequence (DNA): TGTGCCAGCCGGGAGCGGGACGGGAACAATGAGCAGTTCTTC. Protein product: CASRERDGNNEQFF.

The chain carries TRBV4-1 and TRBJ1-4; D is unresolved. V was clipped by 6 bases and J by 8 bases, with 10 bases between them. The CDR3 loop spans 12 amino acids. Germline V gives CDR1 MGHRA, CDR2 YSYEKL. DNA for the CDR3: TGCGCCAGCAGAGTACCTGGAGAAAAACTGTTTTTT. As protein: CASRVPGEKLFF.

V usage is TRBV15 and J usage is TRBJ1-4, with a weak D call TRBD1 (5 bases). Germline V CDR1 and CDR2: LNHNV, YYDKDF (reference sequence). This CDR3 spans 15 amino acids. The ends were cut back, 5 bases at V and 4 bases at J, with 14 bases in the middle. DNA of the CDR3: TGTGCCACCAGCCGGACACCTCTGGGTAATGAAAAACTGTTTTTT. As protein: CATSRTPLGNEKLFF.

The genes are TRBV10-2 and TRBJ1-1; 7 nucleotides line up with TRBD1. CDR1 is WSHSY and CDR2 is SAAADI in the germline V gene. V shed 3 bases, J shed 0 bases, and the junction held 4 bases outside the gene matches. CDR3 length: 15 amino acids. Here the CDR3 DNA reads TGCGCCAGCAGTGAACAGGGGAACTTGAACACTGAAGCTTTCTTT. Protein sequence: CASSEQGNLNTEAFF.

The chain employs TRBV7-9 and TRBJ1-6, with 7 bases matching TRBD1. The CDR3 runs to 13 residues. The V segment lost 5 bases and the J segment 8 bases; nucleotides outside the gene matches: 3. Germline V gene lookup returns CDR1 SEHNR and CDR2 FQNEAQ (reference sequence). CDR3 in amino acids: CASSRGQDSPLHF. The DNA for the CDR3 is TGTGCCAGCAGCCGCGGACAGGATTCACCCCTCCACTTT.

This rearrangement joins TRBV6-5 to TRBJ1-2; no clear D. Germline lookup yields CDR1 MNHEY and CDR2 SVGAGI. Trimming took 6 bases from V and 0 from J, leaving 8 bases between them. The CDR3 extends over 13 amino acids. The CDR3 nucleotides read TGTGCCAGCAGCCACGGGCCTAACTATGGCTACACCTTC. This translates into CASSHGPNYGYTF.